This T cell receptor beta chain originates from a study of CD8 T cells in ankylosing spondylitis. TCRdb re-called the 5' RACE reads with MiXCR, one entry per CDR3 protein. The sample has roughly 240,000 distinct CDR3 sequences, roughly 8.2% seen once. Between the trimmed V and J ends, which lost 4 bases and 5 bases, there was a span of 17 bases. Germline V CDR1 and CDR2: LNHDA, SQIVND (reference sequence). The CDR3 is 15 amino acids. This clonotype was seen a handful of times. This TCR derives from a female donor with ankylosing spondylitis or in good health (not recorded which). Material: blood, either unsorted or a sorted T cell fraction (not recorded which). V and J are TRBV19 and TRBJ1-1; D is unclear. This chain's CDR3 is CASSTTLGFATEAFF. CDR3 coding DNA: TGTGCCAGTAGTACCACTCTCGGGTTTGCGACTGAAGCTTTCTTT.